The next 3 T cell receptor beta chains were all read from a single sample in a study of response to subunit inactivated influenza vaccine. One entry per CDR3 protein results from TCRdb running MiXCR on the RT-PCR reads. The sample holds over 800,000 distinct CDR3 sequences, 21% seen once. The input for sequencing was PBMCs from blood, taken 5 days after vaccination. All receptors come from a man aged 45-65 years who received an inactivated influenza vaccine.

This chain uses TRBV20-1 with TRBJ2-3, with 14 bases matching TRBD2. Trimming removed 2 bases from V and 4 bases from J; junction bases left unmatched: 5. This CDR3 is 16 amino acids long. The V gene's germline CDR1 is DFQATT and CDR2 SNEGSKA (reference sequence). CDR3 nucleotide sequence: TGCAGTGCTAGACTGGGACTAGCGGGAGCTGCAGATACGCAGTATTTT. This translates into CSARLGLAGAADTQYF.

This chain uses TRBV5-1 with TRBJ2-7; 7 bases are shared with TRBD1. Trimming at V came to 2 bases and at J to 4 bases, leaving 9 bases not matched to a gene. The CDR3 covers 15 residues. The V gene's germline CDR1 is SGHRS and CDR2 YFSETQ. CDR3 nucleotide sequence: TGCGCCAGCAGCTTCGAATTACAGGGGACGTACGAGCAGTACTTC. As protein: CASSFELQGTYEQYF.

V usage is TRBV20-1 and J usage is TRBJ2-5; either TRBD1 or TRBD2 may fit D (5 bases each). V gave up 3 bases and J gave up 0 bases, with 8 bases separating them. Per the germline V gene, CDR1 is DFQATT and CDR2 is SNEGSKA (reference sequence). This CDR3 is built from 13 residues. CDR3 sequence reads: CSASRDHQETQYF. The CDR3, as DNA: TGCAGTGCTAGTAGGGACCACCAAGAGACCCAGTACTTC.